What follows are 28 T cell receptor beta chains derived from one specimen sequenced in a study of shared clonotypes between healthy human individuals. Here immunoSEQ multiplex PCR was the method, and the copy in TCRdb shows in-frame clones only, minus some. This table has 2 million to 2.5 million clones, around 90% appearing once. Sequenced input: naive CD4+ T cells from PBMCs. Subset described: CD45RA+ positively selected. The receptors shown here come from a man in his late teens or twenties in good health. Some clones in this sample may be carry-over from other donors' samples.

J is TRBJ2-2 and V is TRBV29-1; 8 bases map to TRBD2. V dropped 5 bases and J dropped 5; count of bases not matched to a gene: 10. CDR3 length: 15 residues. CDR1 and CDR2 (germline): SQVTM, ANQGSEA. CDR3 DNA sequence: TGCAGCGTTTCAATAGCGGGACTGCTTACCGGGGAGCTGTTTTTT. It codes for CSVSIAGLLTGELFF.

The chain combines TRBV6-1 with TRBJ2-2; no clear D gene. This CDR3 is built from 12 residues. V was clipped by 3 bases and J by 5 bases, with 4 bases between them. CDR1 MNHNS and CDR2 SASEGT come from the germline V gene. CDR3 in DNA: TGTGCCAGCAGTGAGGGAACCGGGGAGCTGTTTTTT. Translation gives CASSEGTGELFF.

The chain links TRBV7-9 to TRBJ1-2; 12 bases are shared with TRBD1. Germline V gene data show CDR1 as SEHNR and CDR2 as FQNEAQ (reference sequence). The CDR3 is 15 residues long. J gave up 6 bases and V 5 bases, and 7 bases lay outside the gene matches. Here the CDR3 reads CASSRGTGGLDGYTF. CDR3 bases: TGTGCCAGCAGCCGGGGGACAGGGGGCTTGGATGGCTACACCTTC. Supplemented by reference TRBV7-9 and TRBJ1-2, the full variable domain reads DTGVSQNPRHKITKRGQNVTFRCDPISEHNRLYWYRQTLGQGPEFLTYFQNEAQLEKSRLLSDRFSAERPKGSFSTLEIQRTEQGDSAMYLCASSRGTGGLDGYTFGSGTRLTVV.

The chain carries TRBV5-8 and TRBJ1-2, with 7 bases identical to TRBD1. Germline CDR1 reads SGHTS; CDR2 reads YDEGEE. Losses at the gene ends were 5 bases for V and 3 bases for J; bases not matched to a gene: 7. The length of the CDR3 is 14 residues. The chain's CDR3 is CASSFDREHYGYTF. In nucleotides, the CDR3 is TGTGCCAGCAGTTTTGACAGGGAACACTATGGCTACACCTTC.

V gene TRBV30 combines with J gene TRBJ1-1; unclear D gene. Trimming removed 0 bases at V and 0 bases at J, with 5 bases between. Germline loops: CDR1 GTSNPN, CDR2 SVGIG (reference sequence). The CDR3 extends over 13 amino acids. This chain's CDR3 is CAWSVEVNTEAFF. The DNA for the CDR3 is TGTGCCTGGAGTGTAGAGGTGAACACTGAAGCTTTCTTT.

The chain recombines TRBV5-1 with TRBJ2-7, with 7 nucleotides matching TRBD2. This CDR3 comprises 15 residues. The trim removed 2 bases at V and 2 bases at J, leaving 7 bases unmatched. From germline, CDR1 is SGHRS and CDR2 YFSETQ. As DNA, the CDR3 is TGCGCCAGCAGCTTTGGCGGGAGCATCCCCTACGAGCAGTACTTC. Its protein product is CASSFGGSIPYEQYF.

The chain uses TRBV28 and TRBJ1-5; perhaps TRBD1 as D (5 bases). V lost 7 bases and J 2 bases, leaving 15 bases between the germline ends. This CDR3 contains 15 residues. Germline V CDR1 and CDR2: MDHEN, SYDVKM. CDR3 protein: CASNSGAIGNQPQHF. CDR3 nucleotides: TGTGCCAGCAACTCCGGGGCAATAGGCAATCAGCCCCAGCATTTT.

The chain has TRBV18 and TRBJ1-2; 7 bases line up with TRBD1. CDR1 KGHSH and CDR2 LQKENI come from the germline V gene. Unmatched junction bases numbered 10, after V lost 5 bases and J lost 4 bases. The CDR3 sequence is 15 residues long. This CDR3 is CASSVQPGQLYGYTF. The CDR3 region has the DNA TGTGCCAGCTCAGTCCAACCGGGACAGCTCTATGGCTACACCTTC.

This chain uses TRBV10-3 with TRBJ2-1; the D gene is possibly TRBD1 (7 bases). CDR3 length: 14 residues. In germline, CDR1 is ENHRY, CDR2 SYGVKD. Trimming pared 6 bases from V and 9 bases from J, leaving 18 bases between. Written as DNA, the CDR3 is TGTGCCATCAGGGAGGGCGGGACAGCAGGTGAGCAGTTCTTC. Its translation: CAIREGGTAGEQFF.

The chain carries TRBV28 and TRBJ2-1; D is unclear. CDR1 is MDHEN and CDR2 is SYDVKM in the germline V gene. This CDR3 comprises 16 residues. The germline V and J ends were trimmed by 5 bases and 0 bases, with 14 bases remaining between them. The chain's CDR3 is CASSPRTWSSYNEQFF. CDR3 in DNA: TGTGCCAGCAGTCCCCGGACCTGGAGCTCCTACAATGAGCAGTTCTTC. Combining the CDR3 with reference TRBV28 and TRBJ2-1 gives the whole variable domain DVKVTQSSRYLVKRTGEKVFLECVQDMDHENMFWYRQDPGLGLRLIYFSYDVKMKEKGDIPEGYSVSREKKERFSLILESASTNQTSMYLCASSPRTWSSYNEQFFGPGTRLTVL.

This sequence joins TRBV2 and TRBJ2-1; D is ambiguous. Germline CDR1 reads SNHLY; CDR2 reads FYNNEI. The V end lost 8 bases, the J end lost 4 bases, and 12 bases lay between the germline ends. The CDR3 contains 13 residues. CDR3 nucleotides: TGTGCCAGCGGCCAGGATGGTTACAATGAGCAGTTCTTC. Translating it yields CASGQDGYNEQFF.

The V gene is TRBV7-2, the J gene TRBJ2-5, with unresolved D. This CDR3 spans 14 amino acids. Germline V gives CDR1 SGHTA, CDR2 FQGNSA. Deletions cut 5 bases from V and 2 bases from J, with 12 bases between. The CDR3 DNA follows: TGTGCCAGCAGCGTTAACAGTTTTCAAGAGACCCAGTACTTC. Translated: CASSVNSFQETQYF.

The V call is TRBV18, the J call TRBJ1-1, with D hard to call. Germline CDR1 KGHSH, CDR2 LQKENI. CDR3 length equals 14 residues. V shed 3 bases and J shed 0 bases, with 8 bases lying between them. In DNA, the CDR3 is TGTGCCAGCTCACCGGAGATTATGAACACTGAAGCTTTCTTT. It yields the protein CASSPEIMNTEAFF. Combining the CDR3 with reference TRBV18 and TRBJ1-1 gives the whole variable domain NAGVMQNPRHLVRRRGQEARLRCSPMKGHSHVYWYRQLPEEGLKFMVYLQKENIIDESGMPKERFSAEFPKEGPSILRIQQVVRGDSAAYFCASSPEIMNTEAFFGQGTRLTVV.

This sequence joins TRBV2 and TRBJ1-1; TRBD1 might be the D (5 bases). The length of the CDR3 is 14 residues. Germline V CDR1 and CDR2: SNHLY, FYNNEI. V was cut by 4 bases and J by 4 bases, with 13 bases left in between. The CDR3 coding sequence is TGTGCCAGCAGTGGAGGGAAGGGGACCACTGAAGCTTTCTTT. Protein product: CASSGGKGTTEAFF.

The chain is built from TRBV5-4 and TRBJ1-2; possibly TRBD1 for D (6 bases). CDR1 and CDR2 (germline): SGHNT, YYREEE (reference sequence). V was trimmed by 4 bases and J by 7 bases, leaving 20 bases between them. The CDR3 contains 15 residues. CDR3 region: CASSPENRATGGYTF. In nucleotides, the CDR3 is TGTGCCAGCAGCCCGGAAAACAGGGCGACAGGTGGCTACACCTTC.

V usage is TRBV7-9 and J usage is TRBJ2-7, with 8 bases fitting TRBD1. The ends lost 5 bases at V and 1 base at J; junction bases unmatched: 7. Germline V gene sequence: CDR1 SEHNR, CDR2 FQNEAQ (reference sequence). CDR3 length: 15 amino acids. The DNA of the CDR3 is TGTGCCAGCAGCAGACGACAGGGGTGGTCCTACGAGCAGTACTTC. It codes for CASSRRQGWSYEQYF.

V and J are TRBV5-1 and TRBJ2-5, with D unresolved. The CDR3 is 14 residues long. Germline CDR1 SGHRS, CDR2 YFSETQ. With 2 bases removed from V and 4 bases from J, the gap between germline ends came to 12 bases. The CDR3 is CASSLVPTRETQYF. CDR3 in DNA: TGCGCCAGCAGCTTAGTACCAACGCGAGAGACCCAGTACTTC. The whole variable domain, filled in from reference TRBV5-1 and TRBJ2-5, reads KAGVTQTPRYLIKTRGQQVTLSCSPISGHRSVSWYQQTPGQGLQFLFEYFSETQRNKGNFPGRFSGRQFSNSRSEMNVSTLELGDSALYLCASSLVPTRETQYFGPGTRLLVL.

The chain employs TRBV5-4 and TRBJ1-5; maybe TRBD1 (5 bases). Trimming took 4 bases from V and 0 from J, leaving 11 bases between them. The CDR3 is 15 residues long. Germline V CDR1 and CDR2: SGHNT, YYREEE (reference sequence). CDR3 amino acids: CASSMWGGSNQPQHF. As DNA, the CDR3 is TGTGCCAGCAGCATGTGGGGGGGTAGCAATCAGCCCCAGCATTTT.

The CDR3 nucleotides are TGTGCCAGCAGCCAACGGGGGACTAATAAATACAATGAGCAGTTCTTC. This gives the protein CASSQRGTNKYNEQFF. This chain connects TRBV11-3 to TRBJ2-1, with 7 positions matching TRBD2. Germline V gene lookup returns CDR1 SGHNT and CDR2 YENEEA. V trimming: 5 bases; J trimming: 4 bases; junction bases outside the gene matches: 11. This CDR3 is built from 16 residues.

This chain joins TRBV30 and TRBJ1-2; possibly TRBD1 for D (5 bases). V lost 4 bases, J lost 5 bases, and 17 bases lay in between. The CDR3 is made up of 14 amino acids. Germline V gene data show CDR1 as GTSNPN and CDR2 as SVGIG (reference sequence). In nucleotides, the CDR3 is TGTGCCTGGACGGGTCCGGGCCGGGGGTATGGCTACACCTTC. This encodes CAWTGPGRGYGYTF.

The chain employs TRBV21-1 and TRBJ1-2; TRBD1 is the table's D call, not checked against the DNA. TRBV21-1 is a pseudogene segment. The CDR3 runs 16 residues. The CDR3 DNA reads as TGTGCCAGCAGCATAAGGGACAGGGGGATTCACTATGGCTACACCTTC. The encoded protein is CASSIRDRGIHYGYTF.

The CDR3 loop reads CASSSGLAGDQETQYF. CDR3 coding DNA: TGTGCCAGCAGCTCCGGACTAGCGGGGGACCAAGAGACCCAGTACTTC. V is TRBV7-9 and J is TRBJ2-5; TRBD2 matches 13 bases. V lost 4 bases, J lost 0 bases, and 2 bases stayed unmatched. Per the germline V gene, CDR1 is SEHNR and CDR2 is FQNEAQ (reference sequence). CDR3 size: 16 residues.

The chain joins TRBV28 to TRBJ2-7; TRBD1 aligns across 11 bases. This CDR3 is 16 amino acids long. V was clipped by 11 bases and J by 3 bases; unmatched bases: 15. Germline V CDR1 and CDR2: MDHEN, SYDVKM. Here the CDR3 reads CAAQGVDRGRFYEQYF. The CDR3 nucleotides read TGTGCCGCCCAAGGGGTGGACAGGGGGCGATTCTACGAGCAGTACTTC.

The chain has TRBV6-6 and TRBJ1-1; D is uncertain. V was trimmed by 4 bases and J by 1 base, leaving 10 bases between them. The CDR3 totals 14 residues. The germline gives CDR1 MNHNY, CDR2 SVGAGI (reference sequence). The CDR3 protein is CASSFDLANTEAFF. CDR3 bases: TGTGCCAGCAGTTTCGATTTGGCGAACACTGAAGCTTTCTTT.

CDR3 region: CASSFTGQHQYF. The CDR3 DNA sequence: TGTGCCAGCAGTTTCACGGGACAGCACCAGTACTTC. The rearrangement joins TRBV27 to TRBJ2-7; TRBD1 agrees at 7 bases. The J segment lost 10 bases and the V segment lost 3 bases, leaving 6 bases of the junction unmatched. Germline V gene data show CDR1 as MNHEY and CDR2 as SMNVEV (reference sequence). CDR3 length equals 12 residues.

The genes are TRBV28 and TRBJ2-7; 10 bases fit TRBD1. Germline lookup yields CDR1 MDHEN and CDR2 SYDVKM. V shed 7 bases and J 3 bases; nucleotides not matched to a gene: 6. The CDR3 extends over 14 amino acids. The CDR3: CASNLGQGLYEQYF. CDR3 in DNA: TGTGCCAGCAATCTGGGACAGGGGCTCTACGAGCAGTACTTC.

V usage is TRBV11-2 and J usage is TRBJ2-7; unclear D gene. The CDR3 totals 14 residues. Per the germline V gene, CDR1 is SGHAT and CDR2 is FQNNGV. Trimming cost V 4 bases and J 7 bases, with 17 bases left between them. The CDR3 nucleotides are TGTGCCAGCAGCTCTACCCATATGTCTGATGAGCAGTACTTC. It translates to CASSSTHMSDEQYF.

The chain couples TRBV9 to TRBJ2-3; D might be TRBD1 (5 bases). Deletions cut 0 bases from V and 0 bases from J, with 14 bases between. CDR3 length: 17 amino acids. Germline CDR1 reads SGDLS; CDR2 reads YYNGEE. The DNA for the CDR3 is TGTGCCAGCAGCGTAGTACCAGCAGGGCCCAGCACAGATACGCAGTATTTT. It encodes CASSVVPAGPSTDTQYF.